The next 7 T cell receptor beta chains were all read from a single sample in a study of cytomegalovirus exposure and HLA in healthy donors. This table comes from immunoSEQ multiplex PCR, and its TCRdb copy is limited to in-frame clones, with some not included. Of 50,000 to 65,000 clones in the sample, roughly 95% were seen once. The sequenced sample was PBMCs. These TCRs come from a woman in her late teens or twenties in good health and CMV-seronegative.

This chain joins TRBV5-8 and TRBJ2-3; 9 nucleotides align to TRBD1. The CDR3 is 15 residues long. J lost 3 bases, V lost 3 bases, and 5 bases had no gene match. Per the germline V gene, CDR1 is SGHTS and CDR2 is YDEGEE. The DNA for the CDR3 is TGTGCCAGCAGCTCCCAGGGACAGGGAACAGATACGCAGTATTTT. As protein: CASSSQGQGTDTQYF. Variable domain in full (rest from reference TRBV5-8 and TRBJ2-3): EAGVTQSPTHLIKTRGQQATLRCSPISGHTSVYWYQQALGLGLQFLLWYDEGEERNRGNFPPRFSGRQFPNYSSELNVNALELEDSALYLCASSSQGQGTDTQYFGPGTRLTVL.

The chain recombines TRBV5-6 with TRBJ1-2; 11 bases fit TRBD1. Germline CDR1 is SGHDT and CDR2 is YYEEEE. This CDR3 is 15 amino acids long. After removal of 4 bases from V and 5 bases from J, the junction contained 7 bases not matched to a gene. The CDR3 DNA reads TGTGCCAGCAGCCCCGGACAGGGGGCGGGTTATGGCTACACCTTC. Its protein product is CASSPGQGAGYGYTF.

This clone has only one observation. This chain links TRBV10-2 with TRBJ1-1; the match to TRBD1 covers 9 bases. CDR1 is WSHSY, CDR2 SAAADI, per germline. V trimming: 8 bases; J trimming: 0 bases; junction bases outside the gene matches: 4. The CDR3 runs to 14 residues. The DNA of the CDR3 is TGCGCCAGCGGACAGGGGCCCATGAACACTGAAGCTTTCTTT. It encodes CASGQGPMNTEAFF.

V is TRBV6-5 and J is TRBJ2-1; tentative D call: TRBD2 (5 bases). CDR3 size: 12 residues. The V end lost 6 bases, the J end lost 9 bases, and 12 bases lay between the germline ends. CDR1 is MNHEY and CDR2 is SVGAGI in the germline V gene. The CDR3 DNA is TGTGCCAGCAGCCGGACTTCGGGTGAGCAGTTCTTC. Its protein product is CASSRTSGEQFF.

In DNA form, the CDR3 reads TGTGCCAGCAGTGAACCCCCTAGTCAGCAGTTCTTC. It codes for CASSEPPSQQFF. The rearrangement links TRBV25-1 to TRBJ2-1; D gene ambiguous. The CDR3 totals 12 residues. Per germline, CDR1 MGHDK and CDR2 SYGVNS. V was trimmed by 2 bases and J by 11 bases, leaving 10 bases between them. The whole variable domain, filled in from reference TRBV25-1 and TRBJ2-1, reads EADIYQTPRYLVIGTGKKITLECSQTMGHDKMYWYQQDPGMELHLIHYSYGVNSTEKGDLSSESTVSRIRTEHFPLTLESARPSHTSQYLCASSEPPSQQFFGPGTRLTVL.

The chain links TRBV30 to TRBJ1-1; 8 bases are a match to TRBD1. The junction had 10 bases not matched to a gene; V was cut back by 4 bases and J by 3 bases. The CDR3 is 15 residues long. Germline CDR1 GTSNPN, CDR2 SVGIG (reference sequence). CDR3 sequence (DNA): TGTGCCTGGACGCCCTCTCCAGGGGGCTACACTGAAGCTTTCTTT. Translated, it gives CAWTPSPGGYTEAFF. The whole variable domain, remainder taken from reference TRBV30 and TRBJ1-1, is SQTIHQWPATLVQPVGSPLSLECTVEGTSNPNLYWYRQAAGRGLQLLFYSVGIGQISSEVPQNLSASRPQDRQFILSSKKLLLSDSGFYLCAWTPSPGGYTEAFFGQGTRLTVV.

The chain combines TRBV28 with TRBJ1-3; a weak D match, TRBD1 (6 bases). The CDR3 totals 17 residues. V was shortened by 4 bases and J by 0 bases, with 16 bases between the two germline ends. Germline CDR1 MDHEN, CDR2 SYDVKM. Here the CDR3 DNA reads TGTGCCAGCAGTTCCCATGCGGACAGTCTCTCTGGAAACACCATATATTTT. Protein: CASSSHADSLSGNTIYF.